This is a list of T cell receptor beta chains from one sample in a study of Ad26.COV2.S vaccination and SARS-CoV-2 variants. Some clones are missing from TCRdb's copy, which holds only in-frame ones; the method was immunoSEQ multiplex PCR. This table holds a few hundred thousand clones, 75% to 90% found once. Source: peripheral blood, taken in a trial of Ad26.COV2.S vaccine versus placebo. These TCRs come from a person aged 18-60 years who received the Ad26.COV2.S COVID-19 vaccine or a placebo. Each CDR3 is given with its conserved first and last residue. A D gene is named only where the DNA matches it firmly. Clone sizes are given selectively: once, few, many, or a class where the clone is expanded.

clone size: .; D gene: TRBD2; V gene: TRBV11-3; J gene: TRBJ2-4; CDR3 DNA: TGTGCCAGCAGCTTAGTTATTCTCCCAGCGGGAGGGTACCAAAACATTCAGTACTTC; CDR3 protein: CASSLVILPAGGYQNIQYF
clone size: .; D gene: .; V gene: TRBV11-2; J gene: TRBJ2-7; CDR3 DNA: TGTGCCAGCAGCTTAGGGGTGGCAGGGTCCTACGAGCAGTACTTC; CDR3 protein: CASSLGVAGSYEQYF
clone size: .; D gene: .; V gene: TRBV7-9; J gene: TRBJ2-1; CDR3 DNA: TGTGCCAGCAGCTTAGCGCAAGGAAAAATAGCCCAGTTCTTC; CDR3 protein: CASSLAQGKIAQFF
clone size: .; D gene: .; V gene: TRBV7-2; J gene: TRBJ1-2; CDR3 DNA: TGTGCCAGCAGCAATTCCGCGGGAAGTACGTATGGCTACACCTTC; CDR3 protein: CASSNSAGSTYGYTF
clone size: once; D gene: .; V gene: TRBV5-8; J gene: TRBJ1-5; CDR3 DNA: TGTGCCAGCAACCTTCATAAGGCGGATTATAGCAATCAGCCCCAGCATTTT; CDR3 protein: CASNLHKADYSNQPQHF
clone size: .; D gene: .; V gene: TRBV6-4; J gene: TRBJ1-2; CDR3 DNA: TGTGCCAGCAGAGGCGCCGAGGATGGCTACACCTTC; CDR3 protein: CASRGAEDGYTF
clone size: .; D gene: .; V gene: TRBV7-6; J gene: TRBJ2-1; CDR3 DNA: TGTGCCAGCAGCTTAGGCCTCGGCGGGGACAGCTCCTACAATGAGCAGTTCTTC; CDR3 protein: CASSLGLGGDSSYNEQFF
clone size: few; D gene: .; V gene: TRBV7-8; J gene: TRBJ1-5; CDR3 DNA: TGTGCCAGCAGCTTAACGCCCATAAGGGGACAGCCCCAGCATTTT; CDR3 protein: CASSLTPIRGQPQHF
clone size: .; D gene: .; V gene: TRBV9; J gene: TRBJ1-2; CDR3 DNA: TGTGCCAGCAGCGTCAACCAGAGGGACCCCTATGGCTACACCTTC; CDR3 protein: CASSVNQRDPYGYTF
clone size: once; D gene: .; V gene: TRBV7-9; J gene: TRBJ1-1; CDR3 DNA: TGTGCCAGCAGGAACCCTAGAAAGGGACGAGCGAACACTGAAGCTTTCTTT; CDR3 protein: CASRNPRKGRANTEAFF
clone size: once; D gene: .; V gene: TRBV4-2; J gene: TRBJ1-5; CDR3 DNA: TGTGCCAGCAGCCAACTCACAGCTCTTCGAGGTCAGCCCCAGCATTTT; CDR3 protein: CASSQLTALRGQPQHF
clone size: .; D gene: .; V gene: TRBV12-3/TRBV12-4; J gene: TRBJ1-3; CDR3 DNA: TGTGCCAGCAGCCAGGACACAAACACCATATATTTT; CDR3 protein: CASSQDTNTIYF
clone size: .; D gene: .; V gene: TRBV6-5; J gene: TRBJ1-3; CDR3 DNA: TGTGCCAGCAGTTCGAACAGTGGAAACACCATATATTTT; CDR3 protein: CASSSNSGNTIYF
clone size: .; D gene: .; V gene: TRBV12-3/TRBV12-4; J gene: TRBJ1-2; CDR3 DNA: TGTGCCAGCAGTTTTAGTGGCTATGGCTACACCTTC; CDR3 protein: CASSFSGYGYTF
clone size: .; D gene: TRBD1; V gene: TRBV28; J gene: TRBJ2-1; CDR3 DNA: TGTGCCAGCAGTTTCTATGGGGGGACAGGGGGCGTCGCCTACAATGAGCAGTTCTTC; CDR3 protein: CASSFYGGTGGVAYNEQFF
clone size: .; D gene: .; V gene: TRBV7-9; J gene: TRBJ2-7; CDR3 DNA: TGTGCCAGCAGCCAACTTTACGAGCAGTACTTC; CDR3 protein: CASSQLYEQYF
clone size: .; D gene: .; V gene: TRBV2; J gene: TRBJ1-3; CDR3 DNA: TGTGCCAGCAGTGAAGAGAATTCCGTATATTTT; CDR3 protein: CASSEENSVYF
clone size: .; D gene: TRBD1; V gene: TRBV6-2/TRBV6-3; J gene: TRBJ1-4; CDR3 DNA: TGTGCCAGCAGTAACAGGGGATCAAGTGAAAAACTGTTTTTT; CDR3 protein: CASSNRGSSEKLFF
clone size: .; D gene: TRBD1; V gene: TRBV9; J gene: TRBJ2-1; CDR3 DNA: TGTGCCAGCAGCGGACAGGGGTCATCCTACAATGAGCAGTTCTTC; CDR3 protein: CASSGQGSSYNEQFF
clone size: .; D gene: .; V gene: TRBV28; J gene: TRBJ1-2; CDR3 DNA: TGTGCCAGCAATAGCGGGGGAATCTATGGCTACACCTTC; CDR3 protein: CASNSGGIYGYTF
clone size: .; D gene: .; V gene: TRBV6-6; J gene: TRBJ2-3; CDR3 DNA: TGTGCCAGCAGTCACCTGGCAGATACGCAGTATTTT; CDR3 protein: CASSHLADTQYF
clone size: .; D gene: TRBD1; V gene: TRBV5-4; J gene: TRBJ1-1; CDR3 DNA: TGTGCCAGCAGCGGGTGGGACAGGGAAGCTTTCTTT; CDR3 protein: CASSGWDREAFF
clone size: .; D gene: .; V gene: TRBV24-1; J gene: TRBJ1-5; CDR3 DNA: TGTGCCACCAGTCCGTCGGGCGATAGCAATCAGCCCCAGCATTTT; CDR3 protein: CATSPSGDSNQPQHF
clone size: .; D gene: TRBD1; V gene: TRBV5-8; J gene: TRBJ2-7; CDR3 DNA: TGTGCCAGCAGCTTGGAAGGGACAGGCTTCTACGAGCAGTACTTC; CDR3 protein: CASSLEGTGFYEQYF
clone size: .; D gene: .; V gene: TRBV9; J gene: TRBJ1-2; CDR3 DNA: TGTGCCAGCAGCGTAGTTGTCGAGGGCTATGGCTACACCTTC; CDR3 protein: CASSVVVEGYGYTF
clone size: few; D gene: TRBD2; V gene: TRBV6-5; J gene: TRBJ2-3; CDR3 DNA: TGTGCCAGCAGATCGACTAGCCGCACAGATACGCAGTATTTT; CDR3 protein: CASRSTSRTDTQYF
clone size: .; D gene: TRBD1; V gene: TRBV28; J gene: TRBJ1-2; CDR3 DNA: TGTGCCAGCAGTTTTGTCGACAGGGACAACTATGGCTACACCTTC; CDR3 protein: CASSFVDRDNYGYTF
clone size: once; D gene: TRBD2; V gene: TRBV7-3; J gene: TRBJ2-3; CDR3 DNA: TGTGCCAGCAGCCTCGGCACCCTACCCGGGACTAGATCAGATACGCAGTATTTT; CDR3 protein: CASSLGTLPGTRSDTQYF
clone size: .; D gene: .; V gene: TRBV5-8; J gene: TRBJ1-5; CDR3 DNA: TGTGCCAGCAGCTTCGGAGGAAATCAGCCCCAGCATTTT; CDR3 protein: CASSFGGNQPQHF
clone size: once; D gene: .; V gene: TRBV12-3/TRBV12-4; J gene: TRBJ1-2; CDR3 DNA: TGTGCCAGCAGTTTTAAGACAAAAGGGGGCTACACCTTC; CDR3 protein: CASSFKTKGGYTF
clone size: .; D gene: TRBD1; V gene: TRBV10-3; J gene: TRBJ1-1; CDR3 DNA: TGTGCCATCAGGCCAGGGGGAGATAACACTGAAGCTTTCTTT; CDR3 protein: CAIRPGGDNTEAFF
clone size: .; D gene: TRBD1; V gene: TRBV19; J gene: TRBJ1-6; CDR3 DNA: TGTGCCAGTAGTATAGAAGGACAGGGTAATTCACCCCTCCACTTT; CDR3 protein: CASSIEGQGNSPLHF
clone size: .; D gene: TRBD1; V gene: TRBV7-2; J gene: TRBJ1-1; CDR3 DNA: TGTGCCAGCAGCCCCCGGACAGGGGGGGCCCTTGAAGCTTTCTTT; CDR3 protein: CASSPRTGGALEAFF
clone size: .; D gene: .; V gene: TRBV21-1; J gene: TRBJ1-1; CDR3 DNA: TGTGCCAGCAGCATTCCGTACGACGGTGTGTCTGAAGCTTTCTTT; CDR3 protein: CASSIPYDGVSEAFF
clone size: .; D gene: TRBD1; V gene: TRBV5-6; J gene: TRBJ1-5; CDR3 DNA: TGTGCCAGCAGCTCGACCGTGGGACAGGGGAGCGATCGGGATCAGCCCCAGCATTTT; CDR3 protein: CASSSTVGQGSDRDQPQHF
clone size: once; D gene: .; V gene: TRBV5-5; J gene: TRBJ2-1; CDR3 DNA: TGTGCCAGCAGCTTTAGGAGGGGCTCCTACAATGAGCAGTTCTTC; CDR3 protein: CASSFRRGSYNEQFF
clone size: .; D gene: TRBD2; V gene: TRBV5-1; J gene: TRBJ2-3; CDR3 DNA: TGCGCCAGCAGCTCTAGCGGGGGGGCCTCAGATACGCAGTATTTT; CDR3 protein: CASSSSGGASDTQYF
clone size: .; D gene: .; V gene: TRBV7-9; J gene: TRBJ2-7; CDR3 DNA: TGTGCCAGCAGCTTAAAGTACGAGCAGTACTTC; CDR3 protein: CASSLKYEQYF
clone size: .; D gene: TRBD2; V gene: TRBV3-1/TRBV3-2; J gene: TRBJ2-1; CDR3 DNA: TGTGCCAGCAGCCAAGTAAGCGGGGGGGTGAACAATGAGCAGTTCTTC; CDR3 protein: CASSQVSGGVNNEQFF
clone size: once; D gene: .; V gene: TRBV13; J gene: TRBJ1-5; CDR3 DNA: TGTGCCAGCAGCCGGGGGCCCAGTCAGCCCCAGCATTTT; CDR3 protein: CASSRGPSQPQHF
clone size: .; D gene: .; V gene: TRBV7-2; J gene: TRBJ1-1; CDR3 DNA: TGTGCCAGCAGCTTAGAGGGTCCGAAATCAAACACTGAAGCTTTCTTT; CDR3 protein: CASSLEGPKSNTEAFF
clone size: .; D gene: .; V gene: TRBV18; J gene: TRBJ1-2; CDR3 DNA: TGTGCCAGCTCACCCGAACAGGGTCTGGGTGGCTACACCTTC; CDR3 protein: CASSPEQGLGGYTF
clone size: few; D gene: .; V gene: TRBV29-1; J gene: TRBJ1-2; CDR3 DNA: TGCAGCGTTGCAGTAGGGGATTTTTATGGCTACACCTTC; CDR3 protein: CSVAVGDFYGYTF
clone size: .; D gene: TRBD2; V gene: TRBV7-6; J gene: TRBJ2-1; CDR3 DNA: TGTGCCAGCAGCCCGGGGGATGGACTAGCGGGAATCTACAATGAGCAGTTCTTC; CDR3 protein: CASSPGDGLAGIYNEQFF
clone size: .; D gene: .; V gene: TRBV5-4; J gene: TRBJ2-4; CDR3 DNA: TGTGCCAGCAGCTTCCCAGGGTCCGTAAACATTCAGTACTTC; CDR3 protein: CASSFPGSVNIQYF
clone size: .; D gene: .; V gene: TRBV20-1; J gene: TRBJ1-1; CDR3 DNA: TGCAGTGCTAGTCCCCCAGGCCAGAACACTGAAGCTTTCTTT; CDR3 protein: CSASPPGQNTEAFF
clone size: .; D gene: TRBD2; V gene: TRBV9; J gene: TRBJ2-3; CDR3 DNA: TGTGCCAGCAGCGTCGGGGGGGATACGCAGTATTTT; CDR3 protein: CASSVGGDTQYF
clone size: .; D gene: .; V gene: TRBV5-1; J gene: TRBJ1-2; CDR3 DNA: TGCGCCAGCAGCCAAACAGGTCCCCCGTCTAACTATGGCTACACCTTC; CDR3 protein: CASSQTGPPSNYGYTF
clone size: .; D gene: .; V gene: TRBV3-1/TRBV3-2; J gene: TRBJ1-6; CDR3 DNA: TGTGCCAGCAGCCAAGATCTAGGGGTTTCACCCCTCCACTTT; CDR3 protein: CASSQDLGVSPLHF
clone size: .; D gene: .; V gene: TRBV4-2; J gene: TRBJ1-3; CDR3 DNA: TGTGCCAGCAGCCAAGCGAGGGTGGGAGGAAACACCATATATTTT; CDR3 protein: CASSQARVGGNTIYF
clone size: .; D gene: .; V gene: TRBV13; J gene: TRBJ2-2; CDR3 DNA: TGTGCCAGCAGCTTTGCGTGGGCCGGGGAGCTGTTTTTT; CDR3 protein: CASSFAWAGELFF
clone size: once; D gene: TRBD2; V gene: TRBV7-3; J gene: TRBJ2-1; CDR3 DNA: TGTGCCAGCAGCTTAATTTTAGCGGGGGGAGACAATGAGCAGTTCTTC; CDR3 protein: CASSLILAGGDNEQFF
clone size: .; D gene: .; V gene: TRBV11-2; J gene: TRBJ2-7; CDR3 DNA: TGTGCCAGCAGCTTAGGTGGAGGGTACGAGCAGTACTTC; CDR3 protein: CASSLGGGYEQYF
clone size: .; D gene: .; V gene: TRBV7-2; J gene: TRBJ2-1; CDR3 DNA: TGTGCCAGCAGCTTAACTAGTACCAATGAGCAGTTCTTC; CDR3 protein: CASSLTSTNEQFF
clone size: few; D gene: .; V gene: TRBV7-8; J gene: TRBJ1-1; CDR3 DNA: TGTGCCAGCAGCCCGTACACTGAAGCTTTCTTT; CDR3 protein: CASSPYTEAFF
clone size: .; D gene: .; V gene: TRBV7-2; J gene: TRBJ1-2; CDR3 DNA: TGTGCCAGCAGCCCAGGGGTTGACTATGGCTACACCTTC; CDR3 protein: CASSPGVDYGYTF
clone size: .; D gene: .; V gene: TRBV27; J gene: TRBJ1-1; CDR3 DNA: TGTGCCAGCAGGCCCGACGGGGGGACAACTGAAGCTTTCTTT; CDR3 protein: CASRPDGGTTEAFF
clone size: .; D gene: TRBD1; V gene: TRBV5-1; J gene: TRBJ1-5; CDR3 DNA: TGCGCCAGCAGCCCGGGAGGCGGGACAGAACGTCCCCAGCATTTT; CDR3 protein: CASSPGGGTERPQHF
clone size: .; D gene: TRBD1; V gene: TRBV10-3; J gene: TRBJ1-1; CDR3 DNA: TGTGCCATCAGACCCCAGGGGGCAGACACTGAAGCTTTCTTT; CDR3 protein: CAIRPQGADTEAFF